This T cell receptor (beta chain) originates from a study of human T cells and chemical hapten exposure. V trimming: 4 bases; J trimming: 0 bases; junction bases outside the gene matches: 3. Germline values: CDR1 SGHRS, CDR2 YFSETQ. The CDR3 loop spans 14 amino acids. Note on this clonotype: Its matching antigen is unknown.

Stated time point: patch test 2, 6 weeks after DPC sensitization. As to treatment: therapeutic diphenylcyclopropenone sensitization with weekly scalp DPC. The study extracted total RNA from unfractionated whole blood. TCRdb re-analysed the RACE reads in MiXCR, keeping a single row per CDR3 protein. The sample carries about 100,000 distinct CDR3 sequences, about 10% recorded once. Study-level points and caveats: Positive correlation was observed between PT1 expanded TCR counts and patch test score.

The starting material was whole blood, obtained in connection with sensitization to the hapten diphenylcyclopropenone (DPC). The V call is TRBV5-1, the J call TRBJ2-7, with 8 bases fitting TRBD1. This TCR was sampled from a woman in her 40s with alopecia areata. Some clones in this sample may be carry-over from other donors' samples. Here the CDR3 DNA reads TGCGCCAGCAGCCAGGGGGCGACCTCCTACGAGCAGTACTTC. It yields the protein CASSQGATSYEQYF.